Sequencing of this T cell receptor (beta chain) was carried out in a study of PD-L1 blockade in urothelial cancer (dated 2017 in TCRdb). For the study in its entirety: About 90% of the 29 patients were males with bladder-origin urothelial cancer, and 18 of 29 reported a prior smoking history. An ECOG performance status of 0 or 1 was recorded for the patients, and 0 to 3 prior chemotherapy regimens had been received by the patients. Blood samples were analyzed at two time points: 3 weeks after treatment start (second dose) and 6 weeks after treatment start. Blood samples gave median yields of around 150,000 T cells and 83,000 or so unique TCRs, along with a median clonality of 0.080. An exploratory multi-omic analysis was conducted of the somatic, immune and clinical correlates of response to PD-L1 blockade with atezolizumab in urothelial cancer. Pretreatment tumor samples and matched peripheral blood, collected serially before and after atezolizumab treatment, underwent TCR sequencing. Progression-free survival longer than 6 months counted as durable clinical benefit, and TCR features were additionally tested against both progression-free and overall survival. In the same patients who had TCR sequencing, pretreatment tumors also underwent whole exome sequencing and RNA sequencing. Nine patients reached durable clinical benefit, while roughly 22 patients did not. Pretreatment blood TCR-seq was available for around 29 patients, at least one posttreatment blood collection was obtained for around 25 patients, and tumor TCR-seq was available for around 25 patients. What the work shows at the level of the full study, not this receptor alone: Small sample size (n ≈ 30) and many exploratory analyses mean the results are intended to be hypothesis-generating. Greater expansion of tumor-associated TCR clones in peripheral blood 3 weeks after the start of treatment was observed in patients with durable benefit (n of about 21, p = 0.022). Improved progression-free and overall survival was found to be associated with pretreatment peripheral blood TCR clonality below the median.

Interpreted using the paper, the time point label stands for: pretreatment peripheral blood. The Qiagen DNeasy Blood extraction kit was used to purify genomic DNA from total PBMCs and tumor samples. PBMCs were collected pretreatment and during treatment and were isolated and stored as previously described. Each PCR received spiked-in synthetic TCR analog templates so that absolute template abundance could be estimated from read counts. TCRbeta CDR3 regions were amplified from genomic DNA with bias-controlled V and J gene primers using the immunoSEQ assay. Sequencing of rearranged TCRbeta segments was performed at approximately 20X coverage. The published analysis was carried out like this. Clustering was used to correct sequencing errors, and CDR3s were annotated against IMGT to assign V, D and J genes. Downstream analyses used only productive TCRbeta rearrangements, leaving out any out-of-frame or stop-codon sequences. Clonality was computed as one minus Shannon entropy normalized by the log of the number of unique productive sequences. Fisher's exact test with Benjamini-Hochberg correction, using a cutoff of adjusted p below 0.01, was how clones that differed between time points or between blood and tumor were identified. TCRdb took this table from immuneACCESS and kept in-frame rearrangements with V and J called. Such tables lack part of the clones; where checked against another copy, unresolved V genes explain under half of the gap, and the rest is unexplained. D and trimming were read from the DNA, whereas the V and J calls and clone size are those reported in that table. In all, the sample holds 35,000 to 45,000 clones, and around nine tenths of those were seen once. Around 25% of the sample lies in the top ten.

As concerns this clone: Its cognate antigen has yet to be identified. No base qualities exist here, and no much larger clone lies one base off it.

Including the terminal cysteine and phenylalanine, the CDR3 comprises 17 residues. Only the CDR3 region is kept as DNA, spanning 51 bases read in frame from base 1. Relative to germline, V is missing 2 bases and J is missing 8 bases, with 12 bases of the junction outside any gene match. Sequences KGHSH (CDR1) and LQKENI (CDR2) are obtained from the germline V gene. This clonotype was sampled from a donor older than 35 with urothelial cancer. The sample in question was PBMCs, obtained around atezolizumab (anti-PD-L1) treatment. The V and J segments used are TRBV18 and TRBJ2-1, with TRBD2 matching 10 junction bases. The bases are TGTGCCAGCTCACCAAAAGGAGCGGGAGGGCGTTTAGATGAGCAGTTCTTC. It translates as CASSPKGAGGRLDEQFF.